This TCR beta chain was found in a study of cytomegalovirus exposure and HLA in healthy donors. The germline V gene encodes CDR1 LNHDA and CDR2 SQIVND (reference sequence). With 1 base removed from V and 6 bases from J, the gap between germline ends came to 9 bases. This CDR3 spans 13 amino acids. A multiplex PCR was run with 60 Vbeta primers and 13 Jbeta primers. Clones were sequenced by immunoSEQ multiplex PCR, and TCRdb holds only the in-frame ones, with some missing. Of some 130,000 clones detected, about 80% appear once; the ten largest clones hold around 3%. Sequences were obtained from PBMCs. The chain employs TRBV19 and TRBJ1-1, with D hard to call. This clonotype was obtained from a boy younger than 10 in good health and CMV-seronegative. The CDR3 protein is CASSIASGAEAFF. In nucleotides, the CDR3 is TGTGCCAGTAGTATAGCTTCCGGGGCTGAAGCTTTCTTT.